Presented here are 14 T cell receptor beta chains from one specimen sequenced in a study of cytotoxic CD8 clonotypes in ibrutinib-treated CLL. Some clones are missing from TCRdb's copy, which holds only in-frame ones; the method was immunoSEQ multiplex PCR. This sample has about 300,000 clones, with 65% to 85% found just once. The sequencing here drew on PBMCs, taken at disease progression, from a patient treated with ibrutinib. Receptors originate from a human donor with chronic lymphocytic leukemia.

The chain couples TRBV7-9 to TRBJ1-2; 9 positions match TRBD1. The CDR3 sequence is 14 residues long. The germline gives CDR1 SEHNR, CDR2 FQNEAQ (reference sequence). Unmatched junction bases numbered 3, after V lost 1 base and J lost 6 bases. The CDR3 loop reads CASSLGGQGHGYTF. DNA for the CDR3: TGTGCCAGCAGCTTAGGGGGACAGGGCCATGGCTACACCTTC.

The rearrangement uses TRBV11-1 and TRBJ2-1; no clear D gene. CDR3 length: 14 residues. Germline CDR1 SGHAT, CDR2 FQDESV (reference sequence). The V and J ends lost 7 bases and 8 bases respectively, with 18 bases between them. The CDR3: CASTRWQSSDEQFF. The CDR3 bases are TGTGCCAGCACCCGGTGGCAGTCGTCGGATGAGCAGTTCTTC. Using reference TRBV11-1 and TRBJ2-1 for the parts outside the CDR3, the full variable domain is EAEVAQSPRYKITEKSQAVAFWCDPISGHATLYWYRQILGQGPELLVQFQDESVVDDSQLPKDRFSAERLKGVDSTLKIQPAELGDSAMYLCASTRWQSSDEQFFGPGTRLTVL.

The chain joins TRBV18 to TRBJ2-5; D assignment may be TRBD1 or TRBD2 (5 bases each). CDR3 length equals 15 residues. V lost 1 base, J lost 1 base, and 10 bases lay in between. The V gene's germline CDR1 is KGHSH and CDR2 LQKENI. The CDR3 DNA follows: TGTGCCAGCTCACCACTTGGGACGAGCCAAGAGACCCAGTACTTC. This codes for CASSPLGTSQETQYF.

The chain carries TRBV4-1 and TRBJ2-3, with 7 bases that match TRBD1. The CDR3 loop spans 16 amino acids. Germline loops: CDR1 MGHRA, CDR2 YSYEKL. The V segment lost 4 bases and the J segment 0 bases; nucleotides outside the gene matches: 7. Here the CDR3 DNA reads TGCGCCAGCAGCCTATCCGGGACAGTAAGCACAGATACGCAGTATTTT. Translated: CASSLSGTVSTDTQYF.

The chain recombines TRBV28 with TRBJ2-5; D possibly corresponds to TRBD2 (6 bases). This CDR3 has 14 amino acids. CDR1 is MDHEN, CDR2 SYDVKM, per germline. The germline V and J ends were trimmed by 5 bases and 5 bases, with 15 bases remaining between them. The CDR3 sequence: CASSETPAGETQYF. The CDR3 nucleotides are TGTGCCAGCAGTGAGACCCCGGCGGGGGAGACCCAGTACTTC. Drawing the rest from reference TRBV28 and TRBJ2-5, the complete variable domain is DVKVTQSSRYLVKRTGEKVFLECVQDMDHENMFWYRQDPGLGLRLIYFSYDVKMKEKGDIPEGYSVSREKKERFSLILESASTNQTSMYLCASSETPAGETQYFGPGTRLLVL.

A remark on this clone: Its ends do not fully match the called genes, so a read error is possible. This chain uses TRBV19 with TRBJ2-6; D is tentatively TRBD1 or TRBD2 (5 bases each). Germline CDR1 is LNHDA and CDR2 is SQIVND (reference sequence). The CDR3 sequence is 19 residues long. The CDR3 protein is CASSIVGTWGSSEANVLTF. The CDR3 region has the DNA TGTGCCAGTAGTATAGTTGGCACATGGGGGAGCTCTGAGGCCAACGTCCTGACTTTC. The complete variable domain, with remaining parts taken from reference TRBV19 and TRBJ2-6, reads DGGITQSPKYLFRKEGQNVTLSCEQNLNHDAMYWYRQDPGQGLRLIYYSQIVNDFQKGDIAEGYSVSREKKESFPLTVTSAQKNPTAFYLCASSIVGTWGSSEANVLTFGAGSRLTVL.

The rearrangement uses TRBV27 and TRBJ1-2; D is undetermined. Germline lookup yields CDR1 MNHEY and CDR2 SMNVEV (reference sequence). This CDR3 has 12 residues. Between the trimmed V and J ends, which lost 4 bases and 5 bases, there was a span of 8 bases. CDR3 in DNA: TGTGCCAGCAGTTCCAGTCTTTATGGCTACACCTTC. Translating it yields CASSSSLYGYTF.

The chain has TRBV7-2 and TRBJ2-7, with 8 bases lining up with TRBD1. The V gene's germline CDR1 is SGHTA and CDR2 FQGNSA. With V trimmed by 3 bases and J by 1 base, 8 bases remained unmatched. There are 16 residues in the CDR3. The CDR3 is CASSFVGTGPSYEQYF. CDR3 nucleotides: TGTGCCAGCAGCTTCGTGGGGACAGGACCTTCCTACGAGCAGTACTTC.

For the CDR3, the DNA is TGTGCCACAAGGGGAAATGAGCAGTTCTTC. This translates into CATRGNEQFF. V and J are TRBV2 and TRBJ2-1; perhaps TRBD1 as D (5 bases). The CDR3 loop spans 10 amino acids. CDR1 and CDR2 (germline): SNHLY, FYNNEI. V shed 10 bases and J shed 7 bases, with 8 bases lying between them.

CDR3 sequence: CASSLVAIQGARYEQYF. CDR3 sequence (DNA): TGTGCCAGCAGCTTAGTGGCCATACAGGGGGCGCGGTACGAGCAGTACTTC. The chain is built from TRBV7-2 and TRBJ2-7; TRBD1 aligns across 9 bases. The CDR3 has 17 residues. From germline, CDR1 is SGHTA and CDR2 FQGNSA. Trimming cost V 1 base and J 4 bases; bases outside gene matches: 11. Complete variable domain (other parts from reference TRBV7-2 and TRBJ2-7): GAGVSQSPSNKVTEKGKDVELRCDPISGHTALYWYRQSLGQGLEFLIYFQGNSAPDKSGLPSDRFSAERTGGSVSTLTIQRTQQEDSAVYLCASSLVAIQGARYEQYFGPGTRLTVT.

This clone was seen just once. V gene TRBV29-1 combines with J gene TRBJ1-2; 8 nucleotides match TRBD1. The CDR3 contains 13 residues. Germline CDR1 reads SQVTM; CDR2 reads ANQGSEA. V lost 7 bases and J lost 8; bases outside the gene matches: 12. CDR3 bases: TGCAGCGCTCCCGATCAGGGGGCTGGGGGCTACACCTTC. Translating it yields CSAPDQGAGGYTF. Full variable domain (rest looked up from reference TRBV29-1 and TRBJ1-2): SAVISQKPSRDICQRGTSLTIQCQVDSQVTMMFWYRQQPGQSLTLIATANQGSEATYESGFVIDKFPISRPNLTFSTLTVSNMSPEDSSIYLCSAPDQGAGGYTFGSGTRLTVV.

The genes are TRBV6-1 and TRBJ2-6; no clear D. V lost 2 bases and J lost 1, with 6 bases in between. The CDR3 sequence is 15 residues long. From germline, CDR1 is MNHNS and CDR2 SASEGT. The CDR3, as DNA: TGTGCCAGCAGTGAAAGGCGGTCTGGGGCCAACGTCCTGACTTTC. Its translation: CASSERRSGANVLTF.

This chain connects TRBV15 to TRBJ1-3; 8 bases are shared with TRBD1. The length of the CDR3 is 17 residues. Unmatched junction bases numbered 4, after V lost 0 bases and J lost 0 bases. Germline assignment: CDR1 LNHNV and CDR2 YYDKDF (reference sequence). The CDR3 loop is CATSRDLGQDSGNTIYF. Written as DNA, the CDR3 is TGTGCCACCAGCAGAGATCTGGGACAGGACTCTGGAAACACCATATATTTT.

The CDR3 sequence: CSVEGGQTTQYF. The CDR3 nucleotides read TGCAGCGTTGAAGGGGGACAGACGACCCAGTACTTC. The V gene is TRBV29-1, the J gene TRBJ2-5, with 7 bases fitting TRBD1. V gave up 1 base and J gave up 7 bases; unmatched junction bases: 3. CDR1 and CDR2 from the germline V gene are SQVTM and ANQGSEA. CDR3 length: 12 residues.